Given below is one T cell receptor beta chain in context. The data belong to a study of blood T cell repertoires in COVID-19. The germline V gene has CDR1 MDHEN and CDR2 SYDVKM. The CDR3 is 16 amino acids. J gave up 7 bases and V 7 bases, and 9 bases lay outside the gene matches. Using immunoSEQ multiplex PCR, the repertoire was profiled, and TCRdb retains in-frame clones only, with some absent. The sample has around 170,000 clones, around 88% seen once. This TCR derives from a woman in her twenties or thirties with acute or convalescent COVID-19. The J gene is TRBJ2-1, the V gene TRBV28; 14 bases are a match to TRBD2. What was sequenced was peripheral blood. Here the CDR3 reads CASTHGTSGRINEQFF. Written as DNA, the CDR3 is TGTGCCAGCACCCACGGGACTAGCGGGAGAATAAATGAGCAGTTCTTC.